The 32 T cell receptor beta chains given below trace back to one sample, sequenced in a study of blood T cells in healthy people across ages. A sample-barcoded 5' primer and a J-beta primer mix were used in a second PCR of roughly 6 to 11 cycles. TCRdb used MiXCR to reprocess the 5' RACE reads, holding one entry per CDR3 protein. This table has 700,000 or so distinct CDR3 sequences, approximately 40% appearing once. The sample taken for sequencing was blood. Source of these receptors: a man of 80 years or more in good health.

The chain employs TRBV29-1 and TRBJ2-1; weak D call: TRBD2 (5 bases). Trimming left V 0 bases short and J 10 bases short, with 19 bases between. This CDR3 spans 15 amino acids. Germline CDR1 SQVTM, CDR2 ANQGSEA. CDR3 residues: CSVEDRGLFRTEQFF. The CDR3 nucleotides read TGCAGCGTTGAAGATAGAGGACTTTTCCGGACCGAGCAGTTCTTC.

The chain employs TRBV7-3 and TRBJ2-5, with D possibly called TRBD1 or TRBD2 (6 bases each). CDR3 length equals 18 residues. Germline loops: CDR1 SGHTA, CDR2 FQGTGA. With 2 bases removed from V and 11 bases from J, the gap between germline ends came to 30 bases. CDR3 sequence reads: CASSLQGYLGGSSNEQYF. The CDR3 DNA is TGTGCCAGCAGCTTACAGGGGTACTTAGGAGGGAGTAGCAATGAGCAGTACTTC.

This rearrangement joins TRBV9 to TRBJ2-7; 8 bases line up with TRBD1. The CDR3 length is 15 residues. V shed 0 bases and J 4 bases; nucleotides not matched to a gene: 6. Germline loops: CDR1 SGDLS, CDR2 YYNGEE. CDR3 nucleotide sequence: TGTGCCAGCAGCGTAGCAGGACAGGGACGGTACGAGCAGTACTTC. Translating it yields CASSVAGQGRYEQYF.

This clonotype was counted a few times. This rearrangement joins TRBV20-1 to TRBJ1-5, with no clear D. CDR3 length equals 13 residues. V lost 7 bases, J lost 3 bases, and 13 bases lay in between. Germline V gene lookup returns CDR1 DFQATT and CDR2 SNEGSKA (reference sequence). The CDR3 DNA sequence: TGCAGTGGACTGGAGGGCTCCAATCAGCCCCAGCATTTT. Its protein is CSGLEGSNQPQHF.

This rearrangement joins TRBV15 to TRBJ1-4; tentatively, D is TRBD1 (6 bases). V was pared by 5 bases and J by 3 bases, with 13 bases between. This CDR3 region has 15 residues. CDR1 LNHNV and CDR2 YYDKDF come from the germline V gene (reference sequence). CDR3 sequence (DNA): TGTGCCACCAGCTGGAACAGGGCTGCTAATGAAAAACTGTTTTTT. It yields the protein CATSWNRAANEKLFF.

The chain employs TRBV6-6 and TRBJ2-1, with D perhaps being TRBD1 or TRBD2 (5 bases each). The J call is in doubt because the DNA end fits TRBJ2-7 better. Looked up from germline, CDR1 is MNHNY and CDR2 is SVGAGI (reference sequence). The length of the CDR3 is 14 residues. The CDR3 sequence is CASSWDGSYNEQYF. CDR3 in DNA: TGTGCCAGCAGTTGGGACGGCTCCTACAATGAGCAGTACTTC.

This clonotype was found a few times. The chain carries TRBV27 and TRBJ2-7; the match to TRBD2 covers 8 bases. The CDR3 is 15 residues long. From germline, CDR1 is MNHEY and CDR2 SMNVEV (reference sequence). V shed 5 bases and J 5 bases; nucleotides not matched to a gene: 11. The CDR3 here is CASSTDRLARNEQYF. The DNA of the CDR3 is TGTGCCAGCAGTACTGACCGACTAGCGCGGAACGAGCAGTACTTC.

The chain links TRBV20-1 to TRBJ2-3; weak D call: TRBD2 (5 bases). CDR1 DFQATT and CDR2 SNEGSKA come from the germline V gene (reference sequence). V lost 6 bases, J lost 0 bases, and 13 bases lay in between. The CDR3 is made up of 14 amino acids. This CDR3 is CSATGITSTDTQYF. CDR3 bases: TGCAGTGCAACCGGGATAACTAGCACAGATACGCAGTATTTT.

The rearrangement links TRBV28 to TRBJ2-2; 10 bases are shared with TRBD2. V was pared by 3 bases and J by 3 bases, with 10 bases of the junction left unmatched. CDR1 and CDR2 (germline): MDHEN, SYDVKM. The CDR3 is 18 residues long. The CDR3 here is CASSLSSGRNRDTGELFF. As DNA, the CDR3 is TGTGCCAGCAGTTTGTCTAGCGGGAGAAACAGAGACACCGGGGAGCTGTTTTTT.

Comment on this clonotype: At one end the junction does not follow the germline gene, possibly because of a read error. The chain recombines TRBV28 with TRBJ1-5; TRBD1 agrees at 8 bases. The length of the CDR3 is 16 residues. The germline V gene has CDR1 MDHEN and CDR2 SYDVKM. The CDR3 spells CTSSLYGQGGNQPQHF. The DNA for the CDR3 is TGTACCAGCAGTTTATATGGACAGGGCGGCAATCAGCCCCAGCATTTT.

The J gene is TRBJ2-5, the V gene TRBV7-2; D may correspond to TRBD1 or TRBD2 (5 bases each). Germline CDR1 is SGHTA and CDR2 is FQGNSA. V lost 4 bases and J lost 2, with 14 bases in between. The CDR3 has 15 residues. Written as DNA, the CDR3 is TGTGCCAGCAGCTCCCTGGGACGGATACAAGAGACCCAGTACTTC. Encoded protein: CASSSLGRIQETQYF.

This clonotype appeared once. J is TRBJ2-1 and V is TRBV27; D perhaps matches TRBD1 (5 bases). Gene TRBJ2-7 matches the end of the DNA better, so the J call may be wrong. Germline CDR1 MNHEY, CDR2 SMNVEV (reference sequence). The CDR3 spans 15 residues. CDR3 sequence: CASSLRPGKSYEQYF. The CDR3 bases are TGTGCCAGCAGTTTAAGGCCAGGGAAATCCTACGAGCAGTACTTC.

This clonotype was seen more than once but under ten times. CDR3 bases: TGTGCCTGGACCCGGACTAGACGCGGGGAGCTGTTTTTT. Translated: CAWTRTRRGELFF. The chain links TRBV30 to TRBJ2-2, with TRBD2 matching over 7 bases. Per germline, CDR1 GTSNPN and CDR2 SVGIG (reference sequence). The CDR3 totals 13 residues. Trimming removed 4 bases from V and 7 bases from J; junction bases left unmatched: 6.

On this clonotype: The junction and the germline gene differ at one end; a read error may be behind it. The V gene is TRBV2, the J gene TRBJ2-1, with 10 bases aligning to TRBD2. Germline CDR1 SNHLY, CDR2 FYNNEI. The CDR3 runs to 15 residues. CDR3 bases: TGTGTCAGCAGTGAAGGGGTAGCGGGAGGCTATGAGCAGTTCTTC. Its translation is CVSSEGVAGGYEQFF.

The chain carries TRBV20-1 and TRBJ2-3, with 7 bases identical to TRBD2. CDR1 is DFQATT and CDR2 is SNEGSKA in the germline V gene (reference sequence). With 0 bases clipped from V and 1 base from J, the junction kept 4 bases outside the gene matches. This CDR3 spans 15 amino acids. In nucleotides, the CDR3 is TGCAGTGCTAGAGAAGCGGGGTCTCGCACAGATACGCAGTATTTT. Protein: CSAREAGSRTDTQYF.

This clonotype turned up a few times. The chain is built from TRBV28 and TRBJ2-7, with a possible D match to TRBD1 (6 bases). From germline, CDR1 is MDHEN and CDR2 SYDVKM. The CDR3 loop spans 14 amino acids. V lost 6 bases and J lost 1, with 13 bases in between. The CDR3 region has the DNA TGTGCCAGCAGGGAGACAGGAATTTCCTACGAGCAGTACTTC. This gives the protein CASRETGISYEQYF.

There are a few counts of this clonotype. V and J are TRBV30 and TRBJ1-6; perhaps TRBD1 as D (5 bases). The CDR3 extends over 14 amino acids. The V end lost 2 bases, the J end lost 10 bases, and 15 bases lay between the germline ends. CDR1 GTSNPN and CDR2 SVGIG come from the germline V gene (reference sequence). CDR3 DNA: TGTGCCTGGAGTTCAGGACAAGACGCCTCACCCCTCCACTTT. It encodes CAWSSGQDASPLHF.

This clonotype was seen a handful of times. The chain links TRBV14 to TRBJ2-5; 9 bases match TRBD1. The CDR3 covers 18 residues. CDR1 is SGHDN and CDR2 is FVKESK in the germline V gene. V shed 2 bases and J 4 bases; nucleotides not matched to a gene: 14. The CDR3 loop reads CASSQKGQGLVVVETQYF. The DNA for the CDR3 is TGTGCCAGCAGCCAAAAGGGACAGGGTCTGGTAGTGGTAGAGACCCAGTACTTC.

This clonotype was counted only a few times. The chain links TRBV5-5 to TRBJ2-2, with D perhaps TRBD1 (6 bases). Trimming left V 2 bases short and J 1 base short, with 12 bases between. The CDR3 is 16 residues long. The germline V gene has CDR1 SGHKS and CDR2 YYEKEE (reference sequence). This CDR3 is CASSLPGQQNTGELFF. Written as DNA, the CDR3 is TGTGCCAGCAGCTTACCGGGACAACAGAACACCGGGGAGCTGTTTTTT.

The V and J genes are TRBV7-2 and TRBJ1-5, with TRBD1 matching 8 bases. Germline-derived CDR1 and CDR2 are SGHTA and FQGNSA. V trimming: 5 bases; J trimming: 2 bases; junction bases outside the gene matches: 8. CDR3 length equals 16 residues. This CDR3 reads CASSRQSQGGNQPQHF. The CDR3 DNA sequence: TGTGCCAGCAGCCGACAATCACAGGGGGGCAATCAGCCCCAGCATTTT.

A remark on this clonotype: Germline and junction disagree at one end, which may indicate a read error. V is TRBV6-2 or TRBV6-3 and J is TRBJ2-1; 7 bases fit TRBD2. In germline, CDR1 is MNHEY, CDR2 SVGEGT. This CDR3 comprises 15 residues. The CDR3 here is CAGSPLAVGCNEQFF. In DNA, the CDR3 is TGTGCCGGCAGTCCGCTAGCGGTCGGCTGCAATGAGCAGTTCTTC.

This clonotype was found a few times. The chain couples TRBV5-1 to TRBJ2-7, with TRBD1 as a possible D gene (6 bases). The germline V gene encodes CDR1 SGHRS and CDR2 YFSETQ. The CDR3 spans 13 residues. V was pared by 5 bases and J by 0 bases, with 9 bases between. The CDR3 sequence is CASRDRSSYEQYF. The DNA for the CDR3 is TGCGCCAGCAGAGACAGGAGCTCCTACGAGCAGTACTTC.

The rearrangement joins TRBV20-1 to TRBJ2-2, with TRBD2 matching over 8 bases. The CDR3 length is 16 residues. Germline loops: CDR1 DFQATT, CDR2 SNEGSKA (reference sequence). V lost 0 bases to trimming and J lost 7 bases; unmatched junction nucleotides: 10. The CDR3 is CSARDTSGSWGGELFF. In DNA form, the CDR3 reads TGCAGTGCTAGAGATACCAGCGGGAGTTGGGGCGGGGAGCTGTTTTTT.

The V call is TRBV7-2, the J call TRBJ2-3, with TRBD2 matching over 15 bases. CDR3 length: 20 amino acids. After removal of 1 base from V and 0 bases from J, the junction contained 8 bases not matched to a gene. CDR1 is SGHTA, CDR2 FQGNSA, per germline. CDR3: CASSLVPGLAGGTSTDTQYF. CDR3 bases: TGTGCCAGCAGCTTAGTACCGGGACTAGCGGGGGGTACTAGCACAGATACGCAGTATTTT.

V gene TRBV3-1 combines with J gene TRBJ1-6; 8 nucleotides line up with TRBD1. Germline V gives CDR1 LGHDT, CDR2 YNNKEL (reference sequence). V shed 4 bases and J 10 bases; nucleotides not matched to a gene: 12. The CDR3 is 16 residues long. As DNA, the CDR3 is TGTGCCAGCAGCCGGGGACCGGACAGGGTAAGGTCACCCCTCCACTTT. Translated, it gives CASSRGPDRVRSPLHF.

A few counts support this clonotype. CDR3 coding DNA: TGTGCCACCAGTGATTGGACGTCTGGGGCCAACGTCCTGACTTTC. It is translated as CATSDWTSGANVLTF. The genes are TRBV24-1 and TRBJ2-6; D unclear. The CDR3 sequence is 15 residues long. Germline-derived CDR1 and CDR2 are KGHDR and SFDVKD. With 2 bases removed from V and 1 base from J, the gap between germline ends came to 5 bases.

This clonotype has just a few counts. This CDR3 is CASRVPGEETQYF. As DNA, the CDR3 is TGTGCCAGCAGGGTACCAGGGGAAGAGACCCAGTACTTC. The rearrangement joins TRBV6-6 to TRBJ2-5, with D tentatively TRBD1 (6 bases). The V end lost 6 bases, the J end lost 3 bases, and 11 bases lay between the germline ends. The CDR3 runs 13 residues. Germline loops: CDR1 MNHNY, CDR2 SVGAGI (reference sequence).

In this sample, this clonotype turned up a few times. V gene TRBV5-1 combines with J gene TRBJ2-1; the match to TRBD2 covers 9 bases. The CDR3 sequence is 14 residues long. The trim removed 3 bases at V and 3 bases at J, leaving 1 base unmatched. Germline loops: CDR1 SGHRS, CDR2 YFSETQ. For the CDR3, the DNA is TGCGCCAGCAGCTCTAGCGGGAACTACAATGAGCAGTTCTTC. This encodes CASSSSGNYNEQFF.

The rearrangement joins TRBV11-2 to TRBJ1-1, with 10 bases aligning to TRBD1. The V and J ends lost 5 bases and 4 bases, in that order; junction bases with no gene match: 4. In germline, CDR1 is SGHAT, CDR2 FQNNGV. CDR3 length: 14 residues. CDR3 sequence reads: CASSRDRGLTEAFF. The CDR3 DNA reads as TGTGCCAGCAGCCGAGACAGGGGGCTCACTGAAGCTTTCTTT.

The chain is built from TRBV4-3 and TRBJ2-7, with D perhaps being TRBD1 or TRBD2 (5 bases each). This CDR3 is 14 amino acids long. V lost 4 bases, J lost 5 bases, and 15 bases lay in between. CDR1 and CDR2 (germline): LGHNA, YSLEER. The CDR3 loop reads CASSRGRAENEQYF. The DNA of the CDR3 is TGCGCCAGCAGCCGGGGGAGAGCCGAGAACGAGCAGTACTTC.

The sample holds a few counts of this clonotype. The chain is built from TRBV27 and TRBJ2-7; D is uncertain. Germline V lookup: CDR1 MNHEY, CDR2 SMNVEV (reference sequence). Trimming stripped 3 bases from V and 0 bases from J, with 15 bases between. This CDR3 spans 16 amino acids. The CDR3 is CASSFLSAEHSYEQYF. In nucleotides, the CDR3 is TGTGCCAGCAGTTTTTTGTCGGCCGAACACTCCTACGAGCAGTACTTC.

This clonotype was counted many times. The CDR3 nucleotides are TGTGCCAGCAGCCAAGATCTTCAGGACAGGAGGGCCTATAATTCACCCCTCCACTTT. It codes for CASSQDLQDRRAYNSPLHF. The gene calls are TRBV14 and TRBJ1-6, with 7 bases that match TRBD1. From germline, CDR1 is SGHDN and CDR2 FVKESK. The J segment lost 2 bases and the V segment lost 0 bases, leaving 10 bases of the junction unmatched. The CDR3 runs 19 residues.